Listed here are 32 T cell receptor beta chains from one sample, sequenced in a study of blood T cell repertoires in COVID-19. Profiled with immunoSEQ multiplex PCR; TCRdb holds only in-frame clones, not every one. The table has around 250,000 clones, 84% seen once. The sequenced sample consisted of peripheral blood. The receptor set was obtained from a woman aged 40 to 50 who had recovered from COVID-19.

The chain employs TRBV28 and TRBJ1-1; D unresolved. Trimming pared 3 bases from V and 1 base from J, leaving 15 bases between. Germline lookup yields CDR1 MDHEN and CDR2 SYDVKM. This CDR3 has 16 residues. In nucleotides, the CDR3 is TGTGCCAGCAGTTTGATCGGGGAACCATCGAACACTGAAGCTTTCTTT. Translated: CASSLIGEPSNTEAFF.

The genes are TRBV5-1 and TRBJ2-7, with D unresolved. The V gene's germline CDR1 is SGHRS and CDR2 YFSETQ. Trimming stripped 3 bases from V and 1 base from J, with 5 bases between. This CDR3 spans 12 amino acids. The CDR3 nucleotides read TGCGCCAGCAGCTCCCAATCCTACGAGCAGTACTTC. As protein: CASSSQSYEQYF. Variable domain in full (rest from reference TRBV5-1 and TRBJ2-7): KAGVTQTPRYLIKTRGQQVTLSCSPISGHRSVSWYQQTPGQGLQFLFEYFSETQRNKGNFPGRFSGRQFSNSRSEMNVSTLELGDSALYLCASSSQSYEQYFGPGTRLTVT.

The V gene is TRBV30, the J gene TRBJ1-5; TRBD1 is a possible D gene (6 bases). The CDR3 runs 14 residues. Deletions cut 2 bases from V and 4 bases from J, with 12 bases between. Germline lookup yields CDR1 GTSNPN and CDR2 SVGIG (reference sequence). CDR3 protein: CAWSFDRYNQPQHF. The CDR3 DNA reads as TGTGCCTGGAGTTTTGACAGGTATAATCAGCCCCAGCATTTT.

The chain combines TRBV7-2 with TRBJ1-6; 8 nucleotides match TRBD1. The CDR3 length is 15 residues. The V gene's germline CDR1 is SGHTA and CDR2 FQGNSA. V dropped 5 bases and J dropped 7; count of bases not matched to a gene: 7. CDR3 protein: CASSTRQGSNSPLHF. As DNA, the CDR3 is TGTGCCAGCAGCACCCGACAGGGGAGCAATTCACCCCTCCACTTT.

This clone turned up a few times. V usage is TRBV5-1 and J usage is TRBJ2-2, with TRBD1 matching over 9 bases. The V gene end was trimmed by 7 bases and the J gene end by 3 bases; junction bases not matched to a gene: 4. The V gene's germline CDR1 is SGHRS and CDR2 YFSETQ. This CDR3 contains 14 residues. CDR3 sequence (DNA): TGCGCCAGCCAACAGGGGGCTCACACCGGGGAGCTGTTTTTT. Translation: CASQQGAHTGELFF.

V gene TRBV6-5 combines with J gene TRBJ2-3; tentatively, D is TRBD1 (6 bases). CDR3 length: 16 amino acids. V was cut by 2 bases and J by 7 bases, with 19 bases left in between. CDR1 is MNHEY, CDR2 SVGAGI, per germline. The DNA for the CDR3 is TGTGCCAGCAGTTACCTGGGCAGGGGTGAGGAGAATACGCAGTATTTT. Translating it yields CASSYLGRGEENTQYF.

V gene TRBV5-6 combines with J gene TRBJ1-2; D is ambiguous. Germline V gene lookup returns CDR1 SGHDT and CDR2 YYEEEE. V was trimmed by 1 base and J by 7 bases, leaving 8 bases between them. This CDR3 comprises 12 residues. CDR3 bases: TGTGCCAGCAGCTTGTATGCGGCTGGCTACACCTTC. It codes for CASSLYAAGYTF.

As for this clone: Mismatch with germline at one junction end may stem from a read error. V and J are TRBV2 and TRBJ2-5; D may be TRBD2 (6 bases). Per germline, CDR1 SNHLY and CDR2 FYNNEI. The CDR3 consists of 13 residues. The CDR3 DNA sequence: TGTGCCAGCAGTGAAGAGAGCCGGGAGAGCCAGTACTTC. It specifies CASSEESRESQYF.

Notes on this clone: The junction departs from the called germline gene at one end, perhaps through a read error. The chain employs TRBV6-5 and TRBJ2-5; D might be TRBD2 (6 bases). The CDR3 has 14 amino acids. The germline CDR1 and CDR2 sequences are MNHEY and SVGAGI. As DNA, the CDR3 is TGTACCAGCAGGGAGGCCGGGATACAAGAGACCCAGTACTTC. It specifies CTSREAGIQETQYF.

This clone was picked up one time. The rearrangement joins TRBV7-9 to TRBJ1-2, with a tentative D call TRBD1 (6 bases). The CDR3 is 14 residues long. Germline assignment: CDR1 SEHNR and CDR2 FQNEAQ (reference sequence). The V gene lost 7 bases and the J gene lost 1 base, with 13 bases spanning the gap. DNA for the CDR3: TGTGCCAGCAATCCACTGGACAGTAACTATGGCTACACCTTC. Protein product: CASNPLDSNYGYTF.

J is TRBJ2-7 and V is TRBV5-1; 10 bases align to TRBD2. The CDR3 spans 17 residues. From germline, CDR1 is SGHRS and CDR2 YFSETQ. V dropped 0 bases and J dropped 0; count of bases not matched to a gene: 6. The CDR3 DNA reads TGCGCCAGCAGCTTGGCACTAGCGGGGTATTTCTCCTACGAGCAGTACTTC. This translates into CASSLALAGYFSYEQYF.

This chain uses TRBV10-1 with TRBJ2-2, with unresolved D. In germline, CDR1 is WNHNN, CDR2 SYGVQD (reference sequence). The CDR3 sequence is 14 residues long. The V end lost 6 bases, the J end lost 2 bases, and 10 bases lay between the germline ends. The CDR3 DNA is TGCGCCAGCAGGGTAGAACCAAACACCGGGGAGCTGTTTTTT. Its protein is CASRVEPNTGELFF.

J is TRBJ2-7 and V is TRBV7-2; D might be TRBD1 (5 bases). Trimming removed 6 bases at V and 6 bases at J, with 12 bases between. The CDR3 has 12 residues. The V gene's germline CDR1 is SGHTA and CDR2 FQGNSA. The CDR3 nucleotides read TGTGCCAGCAGTTCGCAGGGCGCCGAGCAGTACTTC. Residues: CASSSQGAEQYF.

The J gene is TRBJ2-7, the V gene TRBV6-5, with TRBD2 as a possible D gene (5 bases). This CDR3 region has 15 residues. The V and J ends lost 7 bases and 2 bases respectively, with 18 bases between them. Germline CDR1 MNHEY, CDR2 SVGAGI. CDR3 loop: CASTGMFKVTYEQYF. CDR3 sequence (DNA): TGTGCCAGCACCGGGATGTTTAAAGTGACCTACGAGCAGTACTTC.

This clone was observed once. The rearrangement uses TRBV2 and TRBJ1-2, with D possibly matching TRBD1 (5 bases). The V and J ends lost 6 bases and 14 bases respectively, with 22 bases between them. The CDR3 contains 13 residues. CDR1 SNHLY and CDR2 FYNNEI come from the germline V gene. The CDR3: CASRPGTLGLGTF. In DNA, the CDR3 is TGTGCCAGCAGACCCGGGACTTTAGGTCTTGGAACCTTC.

This chain links TRBV15 with TRBJ1-1, with D maybe TRBD1 (6 bases). Germline V CDR1 and CDR2: LNHNV, YYDKDF (reference sequence). Trimming took 4 bases from V and 2 from J, leaving 14 bases between them. The CDR3 runs to 15 residues. CDR3 nucleotide sequence: TGTGCCACCAGCAAAGGACAGATACTAAACACTGAAGCTTTCTTT. It specifies CATSKGQILNTEAFF.

This chain joins TRBV4-1 and TRBJ2-1; D perhaps matches TRBD2 (6 bases). This CDR3 comprises 16 residues. The V and J ends lost 1 base and 12 bases respectively, with 22 bases between them. The germline gives CDR1 MGHRA, CDR2 YSYEKL. The DNA of the CDR3 is TGCGCCAGCAGCCAAGGTGTATCCGGGGGACCCCCGTGGCAGTTCTTC. Amino acid sequence: CASSQGVSGGPPWQFF.

The CDR3 nucleotides are TGTGTCAGAAGCGATGTTCTACGGGGAGACCAAGAGACCCAGTACTTC. Translating gives CVRSDVLRGDQETQYF. The V and J genes are TRBV7-5 and TRBJ2-5; the table's D call, TRBD2, was not checked against the DNA. TRBV7-5 is flagged as a pseudogene. The CDR3 has 16 residues.

V usage is TRBV9 and J usage is TRBJ2-6; possibly TRBD2 for D (5 bases). The CDR3 has 17 amino acids. V gave up 1 base and J gave up 2 bases, with 13 bases separating them. Per germline, CDR1 SGDLS and CDR2 YYNGEE. In DNA form, the CDR3 reads TGTGCCAGCAGCGTACCTCTGACGGGGACTGGGGCCAACGTCCTGACTTTC. Protein: CASSVPLTGTGANVLTF.

This sequence joins TRBV10-2 and TRBJ2-7, with a weak D call TRBD1 (6 bases). This CDR3 contains 12 residues. Germline V lookup: CDR1 WSHSY, CDR2 SAAADI. V lost 6 bases and J lost 5, with 11 bases in between. The CDR3 loop reads CASSRGRNEQYF. In DNA, the CDR3 is TGCGCCAGCAGCAGGGGAAGGAACGAGCAGTACTTC.

This clone was counted a few times. The chain joins TRBV7-9 to TRBJ2-2, with 7 bases aligning to TRBD2. The germline gives CDR1 SEHNR, CDR2 FQNEAQ (reference sequence). The CDR3 contains 16 residues. V shed 4 bases and J 6 bases; nucleotides not matched to a gene: 11. The CDR3 here is CASSSPGGGSAGELFF. As DNA, the CDR3 is TGTGCCAGCAGCTCCCCCGGCGGGGGATCGGCCGGGGAGCTGTTTTTT.

The chain couples TRBV11-2 to TRBJ1-1, with TRBD1 as a possible D gene (6 bases). CDR1 is SGHAT and CDR2 is FQNNGV in the germline V gene. The CDR3 extends over 13 amino acids. Trimming stripped 5 bases from V and 4 bases from J, with 11 bases between. CDR3 amino acids: CASSQGSSTEAFF. The CDR3, as DNA: TGTGCCAGCAGCCAGGGGAGTTCCACTGAAGCTTTCTTT.

As DNA, the CDR3 is TGTGCCAGTAGTATTGATACTAGCTCCTACAATGAGCAGTTCTTC. This encodes CASSIDTSSYNEQFF. The chain has TRBV19 and TRBJ2-1; possibly TRBD2 for D (5 bases). V shed 3 bases and J shed 0 bases, with 9 bases lying between them. CDR1 and CDR2 (germline): LNHDA, SQIVND (reference sequence). The CDR3 spans 15 residues.

The chain recombines TRBV5-1 with TRBJ2-5; 8 nucleotides agree with TRBD1. J lost 1 base, V lost 3 bases, and 2 bases had no gene match. This CDR3 is 14 amino acids long. Germline CDR1 reads SGHRS; CDR2 reads YFSETQ. CDR3 sequence reads: CASSSGQGQETQYF. The CDR3 DNA reads as TGCGCCAGCAGCTCCGGACAGGGCCAAGAGACCCAGTACTTC.

V is TRBV29-1 and J is TRBJ1-1; a weak D match, TRBD1 (5 bases). Trimming took off 7 bases at V and 0 bases at J, with 12 bases between the two ends. The CDR3 loop spans 13 amino acids. Germline CDR1 and CDR2: SQVTM and ANQGSEA. The CDR3 coding sequence is TGCAGCGCCTTGACAGACTTGAACACTGAAGCTTTCTTT. It encodes CSALTDLNTEAFF.

The chain carries TRBV4-1 and TRBJ1-6, with a tentative D call TRBD1 (6 bases). This CDR3 contains 18 residues. In germline, CDR1 is MGHRA, CDR2 YSYEKL. Trimming removed 0 bases from V and 8 bases from J, with 20 bases in between. The CDR3 DNA reads TGCGCCAGCAGCCAAGATGGAGGTCGCGGGGGCAGGTATTCACCCCTCCACTTT. Translated: CASSQDGGRGGRYSPLHF.

This chain connects TRBV6-5 to TRBJ2-7; D is possibly TRBD1 (7 bases). V gave up 8 bases and J gave up 6 bases, with 17 bases separating them. From germline, CDR1 is MNHEY and CDR2 SVGAGI. CDR3 size: 13 residues. The CDR3 loop reads CASRGRGEGEQYF. The CDR3 region has the DNA TGTGCCAGCCGGGGCAGGGGGGAAGGCGAGCAGTACTTC.

The rearrangement links TRBV7-9 to TRBJ1-4; D is uncertain. CDR3 size: 15 residues. Trimming stripped 1 base from V and 1 base from J, with 7 bases between. Germline assignment: CDR1 SEHNR and CDR2 FQNEAQ (reference sequence). The DNA for the CDR3 is TGTGCCAGCAGCTTAGGCGGGCTAACTAATGAAAAACTGTTTTTT. Protein: CASSLGGLTNEKLFF.

This chain links TRBV14 with TRBJ2-5; D remains unclear. V was clipped by 2 bases and J by 5 bases, with 3 bases between them. The CDR3 totals 11 residues. CDR1 is SGHDN and CDR2 is FVKESK in the germline V gene. The CDR3 spells CASSQSETQYF. The CDR3 nucleotides read TGTGCCAGCAGCCAATCGGAGACCCAGTACTTC.

The J gene is TRBJ1-1, the V gene TRBV7-6; D unclear. The CDR3 length is 15 residues. Trimming cost V 2 bases and J 0 bases, with 10 bases left between them. CDR1 and CDR2 (germline): SGHVS, FNYEAQ. This chain's CDR3 is CASSLSAGLNTEAFF. Written as DNA, the CDR3 is TGTGCCAGCAGCTTAAGTGCAGGTTTGAACACTGAAGCTTTCTTT.

The chain employs TRBV24-1 and TRBJ2-1; tentatively, D is TRBD1 (6 bases). The V gene lost 5 bases and the J gene lost 12 bases, with 13 bases spanning the gap. CDR1 is KGHDR and CDR2 is SFDVKD in the germline V gene. This CDR3 has 12 residues. Here the CDR3 reads CATSGTEQWQFF. CDR3 nucleotides: TGTGCCACCAGTGGGACAGAACAATGGCAGTTCTTC.

V and J are TRBV11-2 and TRBJ1-2; possibly TRBD1 for D (5 bases). The germline gives CDR1 SGHAT, CDR2 FQNNGV. The CDR3 contains 17 residues. The germline V and J ends were trimmed by 5 bases and 3 bases, with 22 bases remaining between them. The CDR3 sequence: CASSPASGARVHYGYTF. Here the CDR3 DNA reads TGTGCCAGCAGCCCAGCAAGCGGGGCCCGGGTACACTATGGCTACACCTTC.